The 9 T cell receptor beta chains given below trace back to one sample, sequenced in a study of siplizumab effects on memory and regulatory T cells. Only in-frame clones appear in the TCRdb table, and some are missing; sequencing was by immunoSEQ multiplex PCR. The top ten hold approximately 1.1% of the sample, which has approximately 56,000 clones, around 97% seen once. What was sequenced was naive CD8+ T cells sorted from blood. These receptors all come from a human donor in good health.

Here the CDR3 reads CASSLVAPAYEQYF. CDR3 DNA sequence: TGCGCCAGCAGCTTGGTCGCACCCGCTTACGAGCAGTACTTC. V gene TRBV5-1 combines with J gene TRBJ2-7; D unclear. The germline V and J ends were trimmed by 0 bases and 4 bases, with 11 bases remaining between them. The CDR3 has 14 residues. Germline CDR1 reads SGHRS; CDR2 reads YFSETQ.

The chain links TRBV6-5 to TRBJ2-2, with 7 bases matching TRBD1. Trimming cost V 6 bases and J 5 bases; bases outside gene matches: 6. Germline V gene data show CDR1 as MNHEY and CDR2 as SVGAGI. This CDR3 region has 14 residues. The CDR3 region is CASSTTTGTGELFF. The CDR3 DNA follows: TGTGCCAGCAGCACCACGACAGGGACCGGGGAGCTGTTTTTT.

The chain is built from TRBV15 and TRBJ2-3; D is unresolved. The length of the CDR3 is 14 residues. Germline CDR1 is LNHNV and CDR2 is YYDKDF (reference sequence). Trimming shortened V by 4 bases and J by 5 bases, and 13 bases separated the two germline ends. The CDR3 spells CATSTPVAQDTQYF. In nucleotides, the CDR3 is TGTGCCACCAGCACCCCAGTGGCCCAAGATACGCAGTATTTT.

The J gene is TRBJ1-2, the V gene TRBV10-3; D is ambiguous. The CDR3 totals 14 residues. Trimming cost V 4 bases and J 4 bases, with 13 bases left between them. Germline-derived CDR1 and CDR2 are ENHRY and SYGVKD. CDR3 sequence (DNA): TGTGCCATCAGTGCCAAGGCCGCTTCCTATGGCTACACCTTC. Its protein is CAISAKAASYGYTF.

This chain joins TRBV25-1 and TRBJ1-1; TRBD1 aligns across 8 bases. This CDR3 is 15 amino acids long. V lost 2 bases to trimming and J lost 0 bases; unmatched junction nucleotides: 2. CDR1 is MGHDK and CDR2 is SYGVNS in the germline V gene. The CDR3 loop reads CASSEHRGMNTEAFF. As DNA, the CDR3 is TGTGCCAGCAGTGAACACAGGGGGATGAACACTGAAGCTTTCTTT.

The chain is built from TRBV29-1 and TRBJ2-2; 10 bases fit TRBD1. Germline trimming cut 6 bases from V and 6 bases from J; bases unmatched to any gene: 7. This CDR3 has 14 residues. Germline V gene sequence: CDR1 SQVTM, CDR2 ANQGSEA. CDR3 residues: CSVSGTGESGELFF. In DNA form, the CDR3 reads TGCAGCGTATCCGGGACAGGGGAGTCCGGGGAGCTGTTTTTT.

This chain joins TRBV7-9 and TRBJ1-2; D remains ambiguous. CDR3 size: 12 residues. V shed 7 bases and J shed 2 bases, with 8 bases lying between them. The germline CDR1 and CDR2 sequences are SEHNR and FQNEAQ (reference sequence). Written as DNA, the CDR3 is TGTGCCAGCAACCCGATGAACTATGGCTACACCTTC. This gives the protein CASNPMNYGYTF.

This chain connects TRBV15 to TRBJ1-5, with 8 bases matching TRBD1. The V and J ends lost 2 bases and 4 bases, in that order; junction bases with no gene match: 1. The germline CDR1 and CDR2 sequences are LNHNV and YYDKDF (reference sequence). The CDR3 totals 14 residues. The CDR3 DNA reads TGTGCCACCAGCAGAAGACAGGGGAATCAGCCCCAGCATTTT. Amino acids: CATSRRQGNQPQHF.

In nucleotides, the CDR3 is TGTGCCAGCAGCCGCAGGGTAGAAGGTGGCTACACCTTC. It yields the protein CASSRRVEGGYTF. J is TRBJ1-2 and V is TRBV7-9, with D maybe TRBD1 (5 bases). The CDR3 spans 13 residues. Between the trimmed V and J ends, which lost 5 bases and 7 bases, there was a span of 14 bases. CDR1 SEHNR and CDR2 FQNEAQ come from the germline V gene (reference sequence). Drawing the rest from reference TRBV7-9 and TRBJ1-2, the complete variable domain is DTGVSQNPRHKITKRGQNVTFRCDPISEHNRLYWYRQTLGQGPEFLTYFQNEAQLEKSRLLSDRFSAERPKGSFSTLEIQRTEQGDSAMYLCASSRRVEGGYTFGSGTRLTVV.